This TCR beta chain was captured in a study of T cells in Graves' hyperthyroidism and ophthalmopathy (dated by TCRdb to 2018 to 2020). Describing the broader study: Peripheral blood was collected at initial diagnosis, before any treatment. After sampling, hyperthyroidism patients received methimazole starting at 30 mg daily, and ophthalmopathy patients received high-dose intravenous methylprednisolone. According to the paper, TCR Vbeta CDR3 sequencing was carried out on approximately 140 peripheral blood samples, which came from fewer than 50 ophthalmopathy, around 74 hyperthyroidism and roughly 17 progressor patients. An independent validation cohort of under 20 hyperthyroidism patients and 17 patients who later progressed to ophthalmopathy tested prospective prediction of ophthalmopathy. In about 6 Graves' hyperthyroidism patients, the study also compared T-cell repertoires from thyroid tissue with T-cell repertoires from blood. The 100 discovery patients were randomly split 7:3 into training and test sets. To identify TCR V-J signatures that set the groups apart, the researchers used a discovery cohort of 90 to 100 patients, made up of roughly 40 with Graves' ophthalmopathy and some 56 with stable Graves' hyperthyroidism.

TCR beta CDR3 regions were amplified from RNA transcripts. The TCR CDR3 was subjected to a first round of RT-PCR using the HTBI primer set and the Qiagen OneStep RT-PCR kit. The libraries were constructed in a second round of multiplex PCR and then size-selected and purified. Libraries were sequenced paired-end with 100 bp reads on an Illumina HiSeq2000. In the authors' own workflow: SOAPnuke was used to process the raw data, throwing out any read that contained adapters or uncalled bases, had a mean Phred below 15, or lacked an exact constant-primer or identifier match. High-quality paired reads were merged with COPE v1.2.5, and unique nucleotide sequences were defined as clonotypes. Clonotypes were aligned to IMGT TRBV, TRBD and TRBJ reference segments using MiTCR v1.1. The analysis was restricted to V-J combinations with a frequency above 0.0001, which together covered approximately 99% of the repertoires. A TCS score was defined as the ratio between F50 (clonal expansion) and ExV (chaos), using BLOSUM62-based TCRdist between CDR3 peptides within each V-J. Welch's t-statistics and random forest reduced around 520 V-J features to fewer than 15, which were used in a naive Bayes classifier (R e1071). In TCRdb, the public reads were trimmed at Q25 with fastp and aligned with MiXCR, with productive beta chains retained. Every CDR3 protein is listed once, alongside the most common genes and DNA of its rows. TCRdb, not the authors, supplied the V and J calls. The sample records a few hundred thousand distinct CDR3 sequences, 15% to 20% of which are singletons. The ten largest make up approximately 60% of the sample.

CDR1 and CDR2, looked up from the germline V gene, are SGHDT and YYEEEE. The CDR3 covers 12 residues, taking in both the cysteine and the phenylalanine. Only CDR3 DNA remains: 36 bases, in frame from the first base. V drops 2 bases and J drops 14 bases, leaving 14 bases in between. This clonotype was picked up one time. Which antigen it targets is not known. Base qualities were left out, and no much larger clone turns up one base away. One read alone makes for weak evidence. Moderately to severely active disease, a Clinical Activity Score of at least 3, a NOSPECS grade of at least 4, and a duration under 3 months were present in ophthalmopathy patients. The study excluded patients with uncontrolled infections, other autoimmune diseases, pregnancy or lactation. Diagnoses were based on clinical symptoms, serum thyroxine and TRAb, thyroid ultrasound and orbital computed tomography. PBMCs were separated from roughly 10 ml of fresh peripheral blood using Ficoll-Paque density gradient centrifugation. Trizol reagent was used to extract total RNA, and RNA quality was then checked on an Agilent 2100 Bioanalyzer.

What the authors observed across the whole study: In validation, progression to ophthalmopathy was predicted by the model with more than 65% sensitivity and 72% to 85% specificity, a median of approximately 6.5 months before onset. Most expanded thyroid clonotypes (frequency above 0.001) were also detected in blood, a finding suggesting that blood repertoires may reflect thyroid immune responses. Sample size was not statistically predetermined, and investigators were not blinded to group allocation. In cross-validation, a model built on a 13 V-J signature told ophthalmopathy apart from stable hyperthyroidism with approximately 90% sensitivity and about 81% specificity, and in testing the same model reached 80%/75%.

The clonotype comes from a woman in her fifties or sixties with Graves' ophthalmopathy. Sequencing input: blood. The chain is encoded by TRBV5-6 joined to TRBJ2-1, and perhaps TRBD1 as D gene, on 6 matching bases. CDR3 protein: CASSFFGGAEFF. The nucleotides read TGTGCCAGCAGCTTTTTTGGGGGCGCGGAGTTCTTC.